The 5 T cell receptor beta chains below were found in one sample sequenced in a study of early T cells in non-severe SARS-CoV-2 infection. TCRdb re-analysed the 5' RACE reads in MiXCR, keeping a single row per CDR3 protein. The sample comprises around 93,000 distinct CDR3 sequences, 9.5% to 15% of which are singletons, and 4% to 4.5% rests with the top ten. Sequences were derived from whole blood, sampled at baseline. The receptor source for this set is an adult who was a healthcare worker with PCR-confirmed SARS-CoV-2 infection or an uninfected control (not recorded which).

This clonotype has only a few counts. The gene calls are TRBV7-9 and TRBJ2-7; TRBD2 matches 13 bases. V shed 5 bases, J shed 5 bases, and the junction held 9 bases outside the gene matches. The CDR3 has 16 residues. CDR1 is SEHNR, CDR2 FQNEAQ, per germline (reference sequence). The CDR3 DNA follows: TGTGCCAGCAGCCCGGGACTAGCGGGGAACAGGAACGAGCAGTACTTC. Translation: CASSPGLAGNRNEQYF.

This clonotype was found many times. The V call is TRBV29-1, the J call TRBJ2-1; perhaps D is TRBD1 or TRBD2 (5 bases each). The ends were cut back, 1 base at V and 12 bases at J, with 7 bases in the middle. This CDR3 contains 10 residues. Looked up from germline, CDR1 is SQVTM and CDR2 is ANQGSEA. The CDR3 DNA reads TGCAGCGTTGAAGGGGGGTGGCAGTTCTTC. As protein: CSVEGGWQFF.

This clonotype has ten or more counts. The chain uses TRBV6-6 and TRBJ2-5; D might be TRBD1 or TRBD2, each matching 6 bases. The CDR3 runs 13 residues. Germline V gives CDR1 MNHNY, CDR2 SVGAGI (reference sequence). V was pared by 8 bases and J by 0 bases, with 10 bases between. CDR3 protein: CASSGDNQETQYF. CDR3 coding DNA: TGTGCCAGCTCGGGGGACAACCAAGAGACCCAGTACTTC.

This clonotype was observed a handful of times. The rearrangement links TRBV7-8 to TRBJ2-5, with D possibly TRBD2 on 5 matching bases. CDR1 and CDR2 from the germline V gene are SGHVS and FQNEAQ. CDR3 size: 16 residues. Trimming took 5 bases from V and 4 from J, leaving 20 bases between them. The CDR3, as DNA: TGTGCCAGCAGCCTTAGGCCGGGATCCTCGGGAGAGACCCAGTACTTC. This sequence encodes CASSLRPGSSGETQYF.

This clonotype came up many times. The chain has TRBV20-1 and TRBJ1-5; D not resolved. CDR1 is DFQATT, CDR2 SNEGSKA, per germline (reference sequence). V dropped 4 bases and J dropped 4 bases, with 8 bases sitting between them. The CDR3 contains 12 residues. The CDR3 DNA follows: TGCAGTGCTAACAGAGGAAATCAGCCCCAGCATTTT. Amino acids: CSANRGNQPQHF.